The TCR beta chain described here comes from a study of shared clonotypes between healthy human individuals. Deep-level running was used for the assay. Some clones are missing from TCRdb's copy, which holds only in-frame ones; the method was immunoSEQ multiplex PCR. The top ten clones hold 9.5% to 15% of a sample with over 400,000 clones, roughly 80% of them seen once. The CDR3 is made up of 19 amino acids. The V segment lost 6 bases and the J segment 0 bases; nucleotides outside the gene matches: 16. Per germline, CDR1 SNHLY and CDR2 FYNNEI. This chain connects TRBV2 to TRBJ1-4; the match to TRBD1 covers 7 bases. Material: PBMCs. This TCR came from a woman in her thirties or forties in good health. Some clones in this sample may be carry-over from other donors' samples. The CDR3, as DNA: TGTGCCAGCAGGGCCCCCGGGACAGCGCCTTTTGCAACTAATGAAAAACTGTTTTTT. Protein product: CASRAPGTAPFATNEKLFF. The full variable domain, rest sourced from reference TRBV2 and TRBJ1-4, is EPEVTQTPSHQVTQMGQEVILRCVPISNHLYFYWYRQILGQKVEFLVSFYNNEISEKSEIFDDQFSVERPDGSNFTLKIRSTKLEDSAMYFCASRAPGTAPFATNEKLFFGSGTQLSVL.